These 31 T cell receptor beta chains came from one sample sequenced in a study of CD8 T cells in ankylosing spondylitis. Broader study findings: It appeared that ankylosing spondylitis blood was characterized by a TCR beta motif of 8 or 9 highly homologous variants.

Their cognate antigens are unknown. TCRdb re-called the 5' RACE reads with MiXCR, one entry per CDR3 protein. The sample carries 800,000 to 900,000 distinct CDR3 sequences, about 11% recorded once. Source material: blood, either unsorted or a sorted T cell fraction (not recorded which). These receptors were collected from a male donor with ankylosing spondylitis.

This clonotype came up many times. This chain links TRBV12-3 or TRBV12-4 with TRBJ2-1; 7 bases match TRBD2. The CDR3 contains 14 residues. V was pared by 4 bases and J by 3 bases, with 3 bases of the junction left unmatched. CDR3 sequence (DNA): TGTGCCAGCAGTTCCCGGGGGGACTACAATGAGCAGTTCTTC. Residues: CASSSRGDYNEQFF.

This clonotype was observed a handful of times. The rearrangement uses TRBV20-1 and TRBJ2-1, with D hard to call. Between the trimmed V and J ends, which lost 6 bases and 9 bases, there was a span of 6 bases. CDR3 length: 9 residues. The germline CDR1 and CDR2 sequences are DFQATT and SNEGSKA (reference sequence). The CDR3 bases are TGCAGTGCGGGAATTGAGCAGTTCTTC. Its protein product is CSAGIEQFF.

This chain's CDR3 is CASSYSNFRGDEQYF. The CDR3 DNA reads as TGTGCCAGCAGTTACTCGAATTTCCGGGGGGACGAGCAGTACTTC. The gene calls are TRBV6-2 or TRBV6-3 and TRBJ2-7; TRBD2 matches 7 bases. The V gene's germline CDR1 is MNHEY and CDR2 SVGEGT. V lost 0 bases, J lost 5 bases, and 7 bases stayed unmatched. The CDR3 has 15 amino acids.

This sequence joins TRBV3-1 and TRBJ1-2, with no clear D. Trimming cost V 4 bases and J 0 bases, with 15 bases left between them. There are 16 residues in the CDR3. CDR1 is LGHDT and CDR2 is YNNKEL in the germline V gene (reference sequence). CDR3 coding DNA: TGTGCCAGCAGCCCCCTCGGGGAAGCTTCTAACTATGGCTACACCTTC. This translates into CASSPLGEASNYGYTF.

The chain joins TRBV24-1 to TRBJ1-5; D is ambiguous. V lost 4 bases and J 3 bases, leaving 9 bases between the germline ends. The length of the CDR3 is 14 residues. CDR1 and CDR2 from the germline V gene are KGHDR and SFDVKD. CDR3 region: CATSEAGFNQPQHF. The DNA of the CDR3 is TGTGCCACCAGTGAGGCAGGCTTCAATCAGCCCCAGCATTTT.

The chain carries TRBV4-3 and TRBJ2-7; possibly TRBD1 for D (5 bases). The V gene lost 2 bases and the J gene lost 3 bases, with 11 bases spanning the gap. CDR1 and CDR2 (germline): LGHNA, YSLEER. The CDR3 totals 14 residues. This CDR3 is CASSQQRQNYEQYF. The CDR3 coding sequence is TGCGCCAGCAGCCAACAACGACAGAACTACGAGCAGTACTTC.

The genes are TRBV27 and TRBJ1-2, with D perhaps matching TRBD1 (6 bases). Germline V gene sequence: CDR1 MNHEY, CDR2 SMNVEV (reference sequence). Trimming took off 3 bases at V and 2 bases at J, with 13 bases between the two ends. The CDR3 contains 15 residues. This chain's CDR3 is CASSFSGTLNYGYTF. The CDR3 bases are TGTGCCAGCAGTTTCTCCGGGACACTCAACTATGGCTACACCTTC.

The chain recombines TRBV9 with TRBJ2-3; D unresolved. The germline CDR1 and CDR2 sequences are SGDLS and YYNGEE. Trimming left V 0 bases short and J 10 bases short, with 12 bases between. The CDR3 spans 13 residues. The CDR3 reads CASSVGAGDAQYF. CDR3 bases: TGTGCCAGCAGCGTAGGGGCAGGAGACGCGCAGTATTTT. Complete variable domain (other parts from reference TRBV9 and TRBJ2-3): DSGVTQTPKHLITATGQRVTLRCSPRSGDLSVYWYQQSLDQGLQFLIQYYNGEERAKGNILERFSAQQFPDLHSELNLSSLELGDSALYFCASSVGAGDAQYFGPGTRLTVL.

The chain employs TRBV28 and TRBJ2-7; D possibly corresponds to TRBD2 (5 bases). CDR3 length: 14 residues. Trimming left V 5 bases short and J 4 bases short, with 15 bases between. The germline gives CDR1 MDHEN, CDR2 SYDVKM. This CDR3 is CASSPGSNPYEQYF. The CDR3 coding sequence is TGTGCCAGCAGTCCGGGATCAAACCCTTACGAGCAGTACTTC.

The chain couples TRBV10-3 to TRBJ2-7; D could derive from TRBD1 or TRBD2 (5 bases each). With 2 bases removed from V and 3 bases from J, the gap between germline ends came to 14 bases. This CDR3 has 15 residues. The germline gives CDR1 ENHRY, CDR2 SYGVKD. The CDR3 protein is CAISERTGAHYEQYF. The CDR3 bases are TGTGCCATCAGTGAGCGGACTGGGGCTCACTACGAGCAGTACTTC.

This clonotype has only a few counts. V and J are TRBV20-1 and TRBJ2-5, with TRBD2 as a possible D gene (5 bases). The germline CDR1 and CDR2 sequences are DFQATT and SNEGSKA (reference sequence). Trimming removed 6 bases from V and 1 base from J, with 12 bases in between. The CDR3 is 13 amino acids. CDR3 in amino acids: CSADTRTQETQYF. As DNA, the CDR3 is TGCAGTGCAGATACTAGGACCCAAGAGACCCAGTACTTC.

This clonotype has only a few counts. This chain connects TRBV5-1 to TRBJ2-7; D possibly matches TRBD1 or TRBD2 (5 bases each). The CDR3 spans 14 residues. With 3 bases removed from V and 6 bases from J, the gap between germline ends came to 16 bases. The germline gives CDR1 SGHRS, CDR2 YFSETQ. As DNA, the CDR3 is TGCGCCAGCAGCTCAGGGACGGTCGAAGGCGAGCAGTACTTC. Its translation: CASSSGTVEGEQYF.

This chain uses TRBV10-3 with TRBJ2-5; a possible D gene is TRBD1 (5 bases). The V and J ends lost 6 bases and 2 bases respectively, with 13 bases between them. Germline-derived CDR1 and CDR2 are ENHRY and SYGVKD. The CDR3 is made up of 14 amino acids. DNA for the CDR3: TGTGCCATCAGCGCGGTGGGGCAGCAAGAGACCCAGTACTTC. It codes for CAISAVGQQETQYF.

This chain uses TRBV6-5 with TRBJ1-2; D possibly corresponds to TRBD1 (6 bases). V lost 0 bases and J 4 bases, leaving 15 bases between the germline ends. The germline gives CDR1 MNHEY, CDR2 SVGAGI. There are 16 residues in the CDR3. This CDR3 is CASSYSGQTITYGYTF. The CDR3 DNA reads TGTGCCAGCAGTTACTCCGGACAGACTATAACCTATGGCTACACCTTC.

This clonotype was observed many times. The rearrangement joins TRBV29-1 to TRBJ2-2, with D uncertain. In germline, CDR1 is SQVTM, CDR2 ANQGSEA. The ends were cut back, 7 bases at V and 7 bases at J, with 16 bases in the middle. CDR3 length: 13 amino acids. The CDR3 nucleotides are TGCAGCGGCTTAGTGGGTTCGGGCGGGGAGCTGTTTTTT. Translated, it gives CSGLVGSGGELFF.

This clonotype was observed many times. The V and J genes are TRBV5-1 and TRBJ2-1; tentative D call: TRBD2 (6 bases). The germline CDR1 and CDR2 sequences are SGHRS and YFSETQ. Trimming stripped 0 bases from V and 6 bases from J, with 10 bases between. CDR3 length equals 14 residues. The CDR3 reads CASSLVGGSNEQFF. The CDR3 DNA reads TGCGCCAGCAGCTTGGTTGGAGGGAGCAATGAGCAGTTCTTC.

J is TRBJ2-7 and V is TRBV6-1; D remains ambiguous. In germline, CDR1 is MNHNS, CDR2 SASEGT. The CDR3 totals 11 residues. Trimming cost V 4 bases and J 4 bases, with 5 bases left between them. CDR3 region: CASSGWYEQYF. The CDR3 bases are TGTGCCAGCAGTGGGTGGTACGAGCAGTACTTC.

This sequence joins TRBV12-3 or TRBV12-4 and TRBJ1-1, with no clear D. The CDR3 runs 13 residues. The V end was cut by 7 bases, the J end by 1 base, with 10 bases between. CDR3 sequence (DNA): TGTGCCAGCACCTTACACGGGAACACTGAAGCTTTCTTT. Its translation is CASTLHGNTEAFF.

The J gene is TRBJ1-4, the V gene TRBV12-3 or TRBV12-4, with TRBD1 identical over 7 bases. The CDR3 has 14 residues. Losses at the gene ends were 6 bases for V and 3 bases for J; bases not matched to a gene: 4. The CDR3, as DNA: TGTGCCAGCAGGGGGGGACAGCCTAATGAAAAACTGTTTTTT. This sequence encodes CASRGGQPNEKLFF.

This clonotype was seen repeatedly, ten times or more. V usage is TRBV12-3 or TRBV12-4 and J usage is TRBJ1-1; TRBD1 is a possible D gene (5 bases). V dropped 6 bases and J dropped 3 bases, with 14 bases sitting between them. The CDR3 is 14 residues long. The CDR3 protein is CASSLRGGDTEAFF. The CDR3 DNA reads TGTGCCAGCAGCCTACGGGGAGGGGACACTGAAGCTTTCTTT.

This clonotype has only a few counts. This sequence joins TRBV12-3 or TRBV12-4 and TRBJ1-1; TRBD1 matches at 8 bases. Trimming at V came to 5 bases and at J to 12 bases, leaving 11 bases not matched to a gene. This CDR3 region has 13 residues. CDR3 in amino acids: CASSARPGGATFF. The CDR3 DNA reads as TGTGCCAGCAGTGCTCGCCCAGGGGGCGCAACTTTCTTT.

This clonotype has just a few counts. The chain couples TRBV10-1 to TRBJ2-3; D is possibly TRBD2 (5 bases). Germline V gene sequence: CDR1 WNHNN, CDR2 SYGVQD (reference sequence). This CDR3 is built from 13 residues. Trimming cost V 6 bases and J 6 bases, with 13 bases left between them. The CDR3 nucleotides are TGCGCCAGCAGCTACACCTCGGGGGATACGCAGTATTTT. Translating gives CASSYTSGDTQYF.

This clonotype was counted ten times or more. The chain joins TRBV20-1 to TRBJ2-7, with D possibly TRBD2 on 5 matching bases. The germline V gene encodes CDR1 DFQATT and CDR2 SNEGSKA (reference sequence). The CDR3 sequence is 13 residues long. V gave up 4 bases and J gave up 1 base, with 11 bases separating them. CDR3 region: CSATLPGSYEQYF. The CDR3 DNA reads as TGCAGTGCTACCCTCCCGGGATCCTACGAGCAGTACTTC.

The table lists this clonotype with a few counts. Its ends do not fully match the called genes, so a read error is possible. This chain's CDR3 is CASSLQPNSPLHF. The CDR3 bases are TGTGCTAGCAGCTTACAACCTAATTCACCCCTCCACTTT. V gene TRBV7-7 combines with J gene TRBJ1-6; D gene uncertain. There are 13 residues in the CDR3. Germline lookup yields CDR1 SSHAT and CDR2 FNYEAQ (reference sequence).

The gene calls are TRBV11-2 and TRBJ2-1; TRBD2 matches at 8 bases. CDR1 and CDR2 from the germline V gene are SGHAT and FQNNGV. V dropped 2 bases and J dropped 0; count of bases not matched to a gene: 12. There are 19 residues in the CDR3. The CDR3 sequence: CASSLRAFSGISSYNEQFF. Written as DNA, the CDR3 is TGTGCCAGCAGCTTAAGGGCTTTTAGCGGGATCAGCTCCTACAATGAGCAGTTCTTC.

This clonotype was found many times. The genes are TRBV7-2 and TRBJ2-3, with 7 bases identical to TRBD1. V lost 5 bases and J lost 3; bases outside the gene matches: 2. The CDR3 sequence is 13 residues long. Germline CDR1 reads SGHTA; CDR2 reads FQGNSA. The CDR3 bases are TGTGCCAGCAGCAAGACAGGGACAGATACGCAGTATTTT. This codes for CASSKTGTDTQYF.

The CDR3 loop reads CSAGQDAYEQYF. The CDR3 bases are TGCAGTGCAGGACAGGATGCCTACGAGCAGTACTTC. The chain combines TRBV20-1 with TRBJ2-7, with TRBD1 identical over 7 bases. The CDR3 has 12 residues. With V trimmed by 6 bases and J by 2 bases, 4 bases remained unmatched. Germline CDR1 DFQATT, CDR2 SNEGSKA (reference sequence).

The table lists this clonotype with a few counts. This chain's CDR3 is CASSSRYRQGLTYEQYF. CDR3 DNA sequence: TGTGCCAGCAGTTCTCGCTACCGACAGGGTTTAACCTACGAGCAGTACTTC. The chain links TRBV27 to TRBJ2-7; TRBD1 matches at 7 bases. The CDR3 has 17 amino acids. With 4 bases clipped from V and 2 bases from J, the junction kept 14 bases outside the gene matches. The germline V gene has CDR1 MNHEY and CDR2 SMNVEV (reference sequence).

This clonotype has a count of ten or more. This rearrangement joins TRBV7-2 to TRBJ2-3; tentative D call: TRBD2 (7 bases). Trimming stripped 1 base from V and 2 bases from J, with 16 bases between. Germline CDR1 reads SGHTA; CDR2 reads FQGNSA. The CDR3 has 17 residues. The CDR3 DNA reads as TGTGCCAGCAGCTTAGTGGCGGGGGCCCTGACCACAGATACGCAGTATTTT. The encoded protein is CASSLVAGALTTDTQYF.

The chain uses TRBV6-5 and TRBJ1-2; perhaps TRBD1 as D (6 bases). Trimming stripped 0 bases from V and 4 bases from J, with 12 bases between. The germline CDR1 and CDR2 sequences are MNHEY and SVGAGI. The CDR3 contains 15 residues. The CDR3 protein is CASSYSLQGSYGYTF. CDR3 nucleotides: TGTGCCAGCAGTTACTCCTTACAGGGCAGCTATGGCTACACCTTC.

J is TRBJ2-1 and V is TRBV4-1; unclear D gene. Germline values: CDR1 MGHRA, CDR2 YSYEKL. Trimming removed 2 bases from V and 0 bases from J, with 8 bases in between. This CDR3 is 15 amino acids long. The CDR3 DNA reads as TGCGCCAGCAGCCAACTAAGGAGCTCCTACAATGAGCAGTTCTTC. Translating it yields CASSQLRSSYNEQFF.